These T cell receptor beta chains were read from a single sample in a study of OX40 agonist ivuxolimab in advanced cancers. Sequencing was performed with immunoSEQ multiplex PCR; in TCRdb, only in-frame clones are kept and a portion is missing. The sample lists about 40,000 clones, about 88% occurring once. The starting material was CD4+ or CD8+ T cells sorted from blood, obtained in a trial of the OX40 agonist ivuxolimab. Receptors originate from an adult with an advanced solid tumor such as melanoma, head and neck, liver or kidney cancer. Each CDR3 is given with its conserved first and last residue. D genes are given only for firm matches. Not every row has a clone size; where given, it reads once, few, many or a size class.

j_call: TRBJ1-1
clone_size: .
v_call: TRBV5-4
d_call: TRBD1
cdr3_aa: CASSPPGQMNTEAFF
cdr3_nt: TGTGCCAGCAGCCCACCGGGACAGATGAACACTGAAGCTTTCTTT

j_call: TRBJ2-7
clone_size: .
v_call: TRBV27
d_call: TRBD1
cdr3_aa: CASSPGTGNYEQYF
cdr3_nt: TGTGCCAGCAGCCCTGGGACAGGGAACTACGAGCAGTACTTC

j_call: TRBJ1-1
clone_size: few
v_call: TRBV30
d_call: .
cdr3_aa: CAWRVQGYTEAFF
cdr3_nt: TGTGCCTGGAGGGTTCAGGGATACACTGAAGCTTTCTTT

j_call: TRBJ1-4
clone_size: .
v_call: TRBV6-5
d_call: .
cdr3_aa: CASSYAGSEVEKLFF
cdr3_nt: TGTGCCAGCAGTTACGCGGGGTCCGAGGTAGAAAAACTGTTTTTT

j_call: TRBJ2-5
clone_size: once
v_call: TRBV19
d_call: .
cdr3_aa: CASSGWETQYF
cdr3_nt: TGTGCCAGTAGTGGGTGGGAGACCCAGTACTTC

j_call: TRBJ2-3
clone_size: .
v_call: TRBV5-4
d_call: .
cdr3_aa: CASSGERADTQYF
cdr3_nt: TGTGCCAGCAGCGGCGAAAGAGCGGATACGCAGTATTTT

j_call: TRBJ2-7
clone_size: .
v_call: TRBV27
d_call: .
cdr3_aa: CASSLSSQPTGYEQYF
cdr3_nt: TGTGCCAGCAGTTTATCGTCGCAGCCTACGGGGTACGAGCAGTACTTC

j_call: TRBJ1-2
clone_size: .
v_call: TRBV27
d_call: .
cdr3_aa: CASSWGGIGGGYTF
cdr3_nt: TGTGCCAGCAGTTGGGGGGGAATTGGCGGTGGCTACACCTTC

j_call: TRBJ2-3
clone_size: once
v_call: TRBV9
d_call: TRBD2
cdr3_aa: CASSVEGSSGTLTDTQYF
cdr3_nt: TGTGCCAGCAGCGTAGAGGGGAGTAGCGGGACCCTCACAGATACGCAGTATTTT

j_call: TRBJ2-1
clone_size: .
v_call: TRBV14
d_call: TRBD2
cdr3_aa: CASSPTRGAGGNEQFF
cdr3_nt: TGTGCCAGCAGCCCTACCCGGGGGGCGGGAGGGAATGAGCAGTTCTTC

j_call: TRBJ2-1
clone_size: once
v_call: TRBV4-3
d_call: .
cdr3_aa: CASSQWGGHYNEQFF
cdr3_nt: TGCGCCAGCAGCCAATGGGGGGGCCACTACAATGAGCAGTTCTTC

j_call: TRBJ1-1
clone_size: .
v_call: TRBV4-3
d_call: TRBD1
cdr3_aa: CASSHRILDRALAEAFF
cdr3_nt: TGCGCCAGCAGCCACCGAATCCTGGACAGGGCTTTGGCTGAAGCTTTCTTT

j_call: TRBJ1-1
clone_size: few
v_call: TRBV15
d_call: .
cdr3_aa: CATSRPGPEAFF
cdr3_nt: TGTGCCACCAGCAGACCGGGACCTGAAGCTTTCTTT

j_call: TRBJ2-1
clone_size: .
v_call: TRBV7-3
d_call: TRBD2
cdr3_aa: CASSRASGGAHNEQFF
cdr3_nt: TGTGCCAGCAGCCGGGCGAGCGGGGGGGCCCACAATGAGCAGTTCTTC

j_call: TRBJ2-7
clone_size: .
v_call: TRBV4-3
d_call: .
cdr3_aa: CASSQDTVPAGEQYF
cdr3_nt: TGCGCCAGCAGCCAAGATACAGTACCCGCCGGCGAGCAGTACTTC

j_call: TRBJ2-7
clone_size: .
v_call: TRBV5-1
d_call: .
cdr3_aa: CASSLTTGPYYEQYF
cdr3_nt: TGCGCCAGCAGCCTAACTACAGGTCCCTACTACGAGCAGTACTTC

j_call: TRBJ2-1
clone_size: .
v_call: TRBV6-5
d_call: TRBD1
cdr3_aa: CASTYGQGKDEQFF
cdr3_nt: TGTGCCAGCACCTACGGACAGGGTAAAGATGAGCAGTTCTTC

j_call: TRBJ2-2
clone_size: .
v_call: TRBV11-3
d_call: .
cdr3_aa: CASSPPQRVTGELFF
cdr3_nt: TGTGCCAGCAGCCCGCCTCAGCGGGTCACCGGGGAGCTGTTTTTT

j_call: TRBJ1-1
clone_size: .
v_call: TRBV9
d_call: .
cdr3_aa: CASSVAAGDYTEAFF
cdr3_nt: TGTGCCAGCAGCGTAGCTGCAGGGGATTACACTGAAGCTTTCTTT

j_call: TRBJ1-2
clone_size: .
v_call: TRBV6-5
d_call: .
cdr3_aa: CASSLGVANYGYTF
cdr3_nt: TGTGCCAGCAGCCTAGGGGTCGCTAACTATGGCTACACCTTC

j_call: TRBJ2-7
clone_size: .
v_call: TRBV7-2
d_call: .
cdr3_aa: CASSSTYEQYF
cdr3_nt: TGTGCCAGCAGCTCTACCTACGAGCAGTACTTC

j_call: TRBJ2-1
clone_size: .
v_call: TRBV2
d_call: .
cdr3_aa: CASSEGQGFLNEQFF
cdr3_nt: TGTGCCAGCAGTGAAGGTCAGGGGTTCCTCAATGAGCAGTTCTTC

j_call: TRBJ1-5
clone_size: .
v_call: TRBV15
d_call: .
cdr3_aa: CATSRSSEIHQPQHF
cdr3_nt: TGTGCCACCAGCAGATCTTCAGAGATACATCAGCCCCAGCATTTT

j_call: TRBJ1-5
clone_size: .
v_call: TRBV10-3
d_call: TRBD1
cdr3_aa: CAISPGTASNQPQHF
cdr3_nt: TGTGCCATCAGCCCCGGGACAGCTAGCAATCAGCCCCAGCATTTT

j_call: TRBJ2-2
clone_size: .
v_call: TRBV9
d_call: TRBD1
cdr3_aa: CASSVEDRVLGELFF
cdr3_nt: TGTGCCAGCAGCGTAGAGGACAGGGTCCTCGGGGAGCTGTTTTTT

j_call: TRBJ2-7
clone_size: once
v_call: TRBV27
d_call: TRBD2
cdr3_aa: CASSLAGAAYEQYF
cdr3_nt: TGTGCCAGCAGTCTAGCGGGCGCCGCCTACGAGCAGTACTTC

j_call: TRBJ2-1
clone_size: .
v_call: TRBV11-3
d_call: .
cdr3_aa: CASSWTSTNEQFF
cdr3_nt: TGTGCCAGCAGCTGGACAAGCACAAATGAGCAGTTCTTC

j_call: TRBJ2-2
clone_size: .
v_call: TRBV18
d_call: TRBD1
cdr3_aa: CASSPPDRENTGELFF
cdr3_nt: TGTGCCAGCTCACCACCTGACAGGGAGAACACCGGGGAGCTGTTTTTT

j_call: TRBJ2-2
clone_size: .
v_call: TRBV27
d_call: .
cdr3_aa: CASKLTGDTGELFF
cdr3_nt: TGTGCCAGCAAATTAACTGGGGACACCGGGGAGCTGTTTTTT

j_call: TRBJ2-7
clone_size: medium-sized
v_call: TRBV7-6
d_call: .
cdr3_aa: CASSGRDWGYEQYF
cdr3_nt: TGTGCCAGCAGCGGCCGGGACTGGGGCTACGAGCAGTACTTC

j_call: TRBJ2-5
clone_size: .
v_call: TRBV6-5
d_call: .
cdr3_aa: CASSYGGFKETQYF
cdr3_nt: TGTGCCAGCAGTTACGGGGGGTTCAAAGAGACCCAGTACTTC

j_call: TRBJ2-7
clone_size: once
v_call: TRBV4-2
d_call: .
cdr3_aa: CASSQDHGTLHGYEQYF
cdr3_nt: TGTGCCAGCAGCCAAGATCACGGTACCTTACATGGCTACGAGCAGTACTTC

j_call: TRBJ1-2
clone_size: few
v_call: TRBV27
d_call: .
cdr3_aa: CASSFKFLTASIGYGYTF
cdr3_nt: TGTGCCAGCAGTTTTAAGTTTCTGACAGCCTCGATCGGCTATGGCTACACCTTC

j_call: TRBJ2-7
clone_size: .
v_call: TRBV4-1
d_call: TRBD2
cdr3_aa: CASTPPGRGEQYF
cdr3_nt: TGCGCCAGCACCCCCCCAGGGAGGGGCGAGCAGTACTTC

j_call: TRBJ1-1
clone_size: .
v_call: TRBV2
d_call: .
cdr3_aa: CASRGGRGPNTEAFF
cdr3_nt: TGTGCCAGCAGGGGGGGCAGGGGCCCGAACACTGAAGCTTTCTTT

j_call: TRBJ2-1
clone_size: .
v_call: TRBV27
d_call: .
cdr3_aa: CASSFLSGSGYNEQFF
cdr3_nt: TGTGCCAGCAGTTTCCTTTCTGGGAGTGGGTACAATGAGCAGTTCTTC

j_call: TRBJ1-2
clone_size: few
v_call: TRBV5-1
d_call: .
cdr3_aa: CASSLVAGTNYGYTF
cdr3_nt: TGCGCCAGCAGCTTGGTGGCAGGTACCAACTATGGCTACACCTTC

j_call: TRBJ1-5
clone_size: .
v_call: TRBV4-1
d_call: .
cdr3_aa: CASSHNPDSNQPQHF
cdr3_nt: TGCGCCAGCAGCCATAATCCGGATAGCAATCAGCCCCAGCATTTT

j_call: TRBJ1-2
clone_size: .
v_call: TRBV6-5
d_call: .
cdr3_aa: CASTLILGGRGGYTF
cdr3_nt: TGTGCCAGCACCCTGATTTTGGGAGGGAGAGGTGGCTACACCTTC

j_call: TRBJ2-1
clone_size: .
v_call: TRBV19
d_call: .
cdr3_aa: CASSMRGAWNEQFF
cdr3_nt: TGTGCCAGTAGTATGCGGGGTGCCTGGAATGAGCAGTTCTTC

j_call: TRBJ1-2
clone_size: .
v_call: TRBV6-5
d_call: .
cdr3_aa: CASSYSILGGYTF
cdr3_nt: TGTGCCAGCAGTTACTCGATATTGGGAGGCTACACCTTC

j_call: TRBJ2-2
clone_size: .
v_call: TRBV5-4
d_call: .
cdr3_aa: CASSLAGSHYTGELFF
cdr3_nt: TGTGCCAGCAGCTTGGCCGGTTCTCATTACACCGGGGAGCTGTTTTTT

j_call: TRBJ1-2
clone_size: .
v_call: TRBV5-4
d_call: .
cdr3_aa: CASSRPPGRSPNYGYTF
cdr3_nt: TGTGCCAGCAGCCGGCCCCCGGGACGGTCGCCAAACTATGGCTACACCTTC

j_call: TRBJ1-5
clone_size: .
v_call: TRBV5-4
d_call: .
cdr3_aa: CASSLMGDQPQHF
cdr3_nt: TGTGCCAGCAGCTTAATGGGGGATCAGCCCCAGCATTTT